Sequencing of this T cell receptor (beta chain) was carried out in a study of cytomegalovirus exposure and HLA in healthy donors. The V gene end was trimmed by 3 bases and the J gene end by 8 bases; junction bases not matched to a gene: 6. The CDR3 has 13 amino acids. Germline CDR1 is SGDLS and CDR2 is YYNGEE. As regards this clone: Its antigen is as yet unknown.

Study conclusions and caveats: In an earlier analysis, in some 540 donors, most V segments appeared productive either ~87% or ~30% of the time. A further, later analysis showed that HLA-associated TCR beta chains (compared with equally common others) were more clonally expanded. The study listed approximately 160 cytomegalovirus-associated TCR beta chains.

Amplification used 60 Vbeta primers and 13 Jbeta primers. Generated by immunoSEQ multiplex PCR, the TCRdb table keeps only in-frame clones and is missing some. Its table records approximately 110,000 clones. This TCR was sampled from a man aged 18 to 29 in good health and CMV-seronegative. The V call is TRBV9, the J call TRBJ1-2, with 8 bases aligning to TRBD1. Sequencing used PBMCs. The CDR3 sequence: CASSAGQGGGYTF. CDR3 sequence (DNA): TGTGCCAGCAGCGCCGGACAGGGAGGGGGCTACACCTTC.